Shown below are 31 T cell receptor beta chains from a single sample sequenced in a study of blood T cell repertoires in COVID-19. Clones were sequenced by immunoSEQ multiplex PCR, and TCRdb holds only the in-frame ones, with some missing. The sample lists more than 250,000 clones; approximately 90% were seen once. Sequencing was performed on PBMCs or T cells enriched from blood (not recorded which). Receptors originate from a woman aged 18-35 years who had recovered from COVID-19.

This clone was counted a single time. In nucleotides, the CDR3 is TGTGCCTGGAACGCCGGGATCTACGATACTGAAGCTTTCTTT. This sequence encodes CAWNAGIYDTEAFF. This rearrangement joins TRBV30 to TRBJ1-1; D not resolved. The V end was cut by 4 bases, the J end by 5 bases, with 17 bases between. Germline V lookup: CDR1 GTSNPN, CDR2 SVGIG (reference sequence). The CDR3 totals 14 residues.

In this sample, this clone turned up once. The chain has TRBV20-1 and TRBJ1-1; 8 bases map to TRBD1. The junction had 8 bases not matched to a gene; V was cut back by 3 bases and J by 5 bases. The germline gives CDR1 DFQATT, CDR2 SNEGSKA (reference sequence). The length of the CDR3 is 14 residues. The CDR3 DNA follows: TGCAGTGCTAGTGCTTCGGACAGGGTAACTGAAGCTTTCTTT. This sequence encodes CSASASDRVTEAFF.

The chain couples TRBV19 to TRBJ1-1; D remains ambiguous. The ends were cut back, 0 bases at V and 0 bases at J, with 8 bases in the middle. From germline, CDR1 is LNHDA and CDR2 SQIVND (reference sequence). The CDR3 covers 15 residues. The CDR3 DNA reads TGTGCCAGTAGTATAGAGGGCAGTATGAACACTGAAGCTTTCTTT. Translating gives CASSIEGSMNTEAFF.

The V gene is TRBV2, the J gene TRBJ2-5; TRBD1 matches at 9 bases. Germline loops: CDR1 SNHLY, CDR2 FYNNEI. The CDR3 loop spans 15 amino acids. V trimming: 4 bases; J trimming: 6 bases; junction bases outside the gene matches: 9. CDR3 sequence (DNA): TGTGCCAGCAGTGGGGGACAGGGTAGTAGGCAGACCCAGTACTTC. Protein sequence: CASSGGQGSRQTQYF.

V usage is TRBV6-6 and J usage is TRBJ1-4, with 10 bases aligning to TRBD1. This CDR3 region has 16 residues. Trimming removed 4 bases from V and 8 bases from J; junction bases left unmatched: 10. The germline gives CDR1 MNHNY, CDR2 SVGAGI (reference sequence). In DNA, the CDR3 is TGTGCCAGCAGTTCCACCGGGACAGGGGAGGGGGAAAAACTGTTTTTT. This translates into CASSSTGTGEGEKLFF.

The rearrangement joins TRBV18 to TRBJ2-3; a weak D match, TRBD1 (6 bases). The V gene's germline CDR1 is KGHSH and CDR2 LQKENI. Trimming pared 5 bases from V and 2 bases from J, leaving 11 bases between. This CDR3 is 14 amino acids long. CDR3 DNA: TGTGCCAGCTCAGGACAGACAATCACAGATACGCAGTATTTT. Translating it yields CASSGQTITDTQYF.

Notes on this clone: Other DNA variants within this sample encode the same CDR3. V gene TRBV18 combines with J gene TRBJ1-1; no reliable D call. CDR1 KGHSH and CDR2 LQKENI come from the germline V gene. This CDR3 region has 11 residues. V was pared by 3 bases and J by 3 bases, with 2 bases between. CDR3 protein: CASSPDTEAFF. The CDR3 DNA sequence: TGTGCCAGCTCACCCGACACTGAAGCTTTCTTT.

This chain connects TRBV3-1 (or the pseudogene TRBV3-2) to TRBJ1-3; tentative D call: TRBD1 (6 bases). V lost 3 bases and J lost 0, with 12 bases in between. The germline V gene has CDR1 LGHDT and CDR2 YNNKEL (reference sequence). This CDR3 contains 16 residues. The CDR3 sequence: CASSQTGPYSGNTIYF. CDR3 coding DNA: TGTGCCAGCAGCCAGACAGGACCTTACTCTGGAAACACCATATATTTT.

The chain employs TRBV6-2 or TRBV6-3 and TRBJ2-7, with 7 nucleotides matching TRBD2. The length of the CDR3 is 14 residues. V lost 6 bases, J lost 5 bases, and 10 bases stayed unmatched. From germline, CDR1 is MNHEY and CDR2 SVGEGT. CDR3 DNA sequence: TGTGCCAGCAGCCTGGTAGGAGGGAGGGACGAGCAGTACTTC. Its translation is CASSLVGGRDEQYF.

This chain links TRBV6-5 with TRBJ2-5; 13 bases fit TRBD2. The ends lost 4 bases at V and 5 bases at J; junction bases unmatched: 7. Germline CDR1 and CDR2: MNHEY and SVGAGI. This CDR3 has 16 amino acids. CDR3 in DNA: TGTGCCAGCAGTTCCGGACTAGCGGGAGTTGGGGAGACCCAGTACTTC. Protein product: CASSSGLAGVGETQYF.

The chain joins TRBV30 to TRBJ2-1; 9 nucleotides line up with TRBD1. This CDR3 region has 19 residues. Germline CDR1 and CDR2: GTSNPN and SVGIG (reference sequence). J lost 0 bases, V lost 3 bases, and 15 bases had no gene match. The CDR3 bases are TGTGCCTGGAGCGCCGTAGACAGGGGGGCTCTTAGCTCCTACAATGAGCAGTTCTTC. Translation: CAWSAVDRGALSSYNEQFF.

This clone appeared a single time. V usage is TRBV30 and J usage is TRBJ2-7; 12 bases line up with TRBD1. The CDR3 contains 14 residues. Germline V gene data show CDR1 as GTSNPN and CDR2 as SVGIG (reference sequence). Trimming at V came to 4 bases and at J to 7 bases, leaving 8 bases not matched to a gene. In nucleotides, the CDR3 is TGTGCCTGGACGCCGGGACAGGGGGCAGGGGAGCAGTACTTC. Amino acid sequence: CAWTPGQGAGEQYF.

The rearrangement joins TRBV7-9 to TRBJ2-1; perhaps TRBD2 as D (6 bases). V shed 2 bases and J shed 8 bases, with 22 bases lying between them. The CDR3 consists of 17 residues. The germline V gene encodes CDR1 SEHNR and CDR2 FQNEAQ (reference sequence). This chain's CDR3 is CASSLNPGYGGLHEQFF. CDR3 nucleotide sequence: TGTGCCAGCAGCTTAAACCCCGGCTATGGAGGGCTTCATGAGCAGTTCTTC.

The V gene is TRBV9, the J gene TRBJ2-5; TRBD2 matches at 8 bases. This CDR3 has 15 residues. The V and J ends lost 1 base and 1 base, in that order; junction bases with no gene match: 3. Germline assignment: CDR1 SGDLS and CDR2 YYNGEE. The CDR3 bases are TGTGCCAGCAGCGTATTTACTAGCGGCCAAGAGACCCAGTACTTC. It specifies CASSVFTSGQETQYF.

The rearrangement links TRBV19 to TRBJ1-5; possibly TRBD1 for D (6 bases). The ends were cut back, 4 bases at V and 0 bases at J, with 13 bases in the middle. The CDR3 extends over 16 amino acids. CDR1 and CDR2 (germline): LNHDA, SQIVND (reference sequence). In nucleotides, the CDR3 is TGTGCCAGTAGTAAGTCAGGGGAGTATAGCAATCAGCCCCAGCATTTT. It specifies CASSKSGEYSNQPQHF.

The chain combines TRBV5-8 with TRBJ2-2; possible D gene TRBD2, 6 bases. V lost 4 bases and J lost 7, with 14 bases in between. Germline loops: CDR1 SGHTS, CDR2 YDEGEE. The CDR3 length is 14 residues. This CDR3 reads CASSPRMGGGELFF. CDR3 sequence (DNA): TGTGCCAGCAGCCCCAGGATGGGAGGCGGGGAGCTGTTTTTT.

This chain joins TRBV13 and TRBJ2-7, with 10 bases fitting TRBD2. CDR3 length: 17 residues. The V segment lost 1 base and the J segment 2 bases; nucleotides outside the gene matches: 8. Germline values: CDR1 PRHDT, CDR2 FYEKMQ (reference sequence). CDR3 sequence (DNA): TGTGCCAGCAGCTTAGCAGGTAGCGGGAGGCCAGCCTACGAGCAGTACTTC. This translates into CASSLAGSGRPAYEQYF.

This clone was seen only a few times. V gene TRBV9 combines with J gene TRBJ1-5; TRBD1 might be the D (5 bases). Deletions cut 3 bases from V and 9 bases from J, with 13 bases between. Germline V gives CDR1 SGDLS, CDR2 YYNGEE. This CDR3 spans 13 amino acids. The CDR3 is CASSGQGMVPQHF. CDR3 nucleotides: TGTGCCAGCAGCGGCCAGGGAATGGTGCCCCAGCATTTT.

The chain combines TRBV11-2 with TRBJ2-1, with 8 nucleotides matching TRBD1. Trimming took 5 bases from V and 8 from J; bases not matched to a gene: 14. The length of the CDR3 is 16 residues. The V gene's germline CDR1 is SGHAT and CDR2 FQNNGV. The CDR3 sequence is CASSPGRDRGFYEQFF. CDR3 in DNA: TGTGCCAGCAGCCCAGGCAGAGACAGGGGTTTCTATGAGCAGTTCTTC. Supplemented by reference TRBV11-2 and TRBJ2-1, the full variable domain reads EAGVAQSPRYKIIEKRQSVAFWCNPISGHATLYWYQQILGQGPKLLIQFQNNGVVDDSQLPKDRFSAERLKGVDSTLKIQPAKLEDSAVYLCASSPGRDRGFYEQFFGPGTRLTVL.

This chain links TRBV12-3 or TRBV12-4 with TRBJ2-7; D is unresolved. This CDR3 has 13 amino acids. V was clipped by 7 bases and J by 7 bases, with 17 bases between them. The CDR3 sequence: CASTDQAHVEQYF. The DNA for the CDR3 is TGTGCCAGCACTGATCAGGCCCATGTGGAGCAGTACTTC.

DNA for the CDR3: TGTGCCAGCAGCCAAAGACTAGCGGGAGGTTACGAGACCCAGTACTTC. Amino acid sequence: CASSQRLAGGYETQYF. The chain recombines TRBV3-1 (or the pseudogene TRBV3-2) with TRBJ2-5; 13 nucleotides match TRBD2. Germline V lookup: CDR1 LGHDT, CDR2 YNNKEL (reference sequence). This CDR3 comprises 16 residues. After removal of 2 bases from V and 5 bases from J, the junction contained 5 bases not matched to a gene.

This clone was found a few times. The V gene is TRBV19, the J gene TRBJ1-2, with 8 bases matching TRBD1. This CDR3 spans 14 amino acids. Germline-derived CDR1 and CDR2 are LNHDA and SQIVND (reference sequence). The trim removed 3 bases at V and 2 bases at J, leaving 2 bases unmatched. This CDR3 is CASSMDRENYGYTF. DNA for the CDR3: TGTGCCAGTAGTATGGACAGGGAAAACTATGGCTACACCTTC.

The chain joins TRBV5-1 to TRBJ2-5; TRBD2 agrees at 16 bases. The V gene's germline CDR1 is SGHRS and CDR2 YFSETQ. The CDR3 has 15 amino acids. The junction had 2 bases not matched to a gene; V was cut back by 7 bases and J by 2 bases. The DNA for the CDR3 is TGCGCCAGCCAGGGACTAGCGGGAGGGCAAGAGACCCAGTACTTC. Its protein is CASQGLAGGQETQYF.

The rearrangement joins TRBV6-1 to TRBJ1-2, with D unclear. CDR3 length equals 15 residues. The V gene's germline CDR1 is MNHNS and CDR2 SASEGT. V lost 2 bases, J lost 2 bases, and 12 bases lay in between. CDR3 nucleotide sequence: TGTGCCAGCAGTGAATGGGAGATCCTAAACTATGGCTACACCTTC. Protein: CASSEWEILNYGYTF.

The gene calls are TRBV12-3 or TRBV12-4 and TRBJ2-3, with 7 positions matching TRBD1. The CDR3 spans 11 residues. V gave up 8 bases and J gave up 4 bases; unmatched junction bases: 0. CDR3 bases: TGTGCCAGCGGGACAGCAGATACGCAGTATTTT. It encodes CASGTADTQYF.

This clone has a handful of counts. The chain is built from TRBV5-6 and TRBJ1-2; D is perhaps TRBD1 (5 bases). CDR3 size: 13 residues. The germline V gene encodes CDR1 SGHDT and CDR2 YYEEEE. The V and J ends lost 0 bases and 7 bases respectively, with 10 bases between them. The CDR3 protein is CASSLVRGGGYTF. As DNA, the CDR3 is TGTGCCAGCAGCTTGGTGCGGGGCGGTGGCTACACCTTC.

This clone was recorded once. The rearrangement links TRBV28 to TRBJ2-7, with D unclear. The CDR3 has 15 residues. The V end lost 6 bases, the J end lost 4 bases, and 19 bases lay between the germline ends. Germline CDR1 reads MDHEN; CDR2 reads SYDVKM. The CDR3 sequence is CASSPYDPGIYEQYF. DNA for the CDR3: TGTGCCAGCAGCCCCTATGATCCAGGCATTTACGAGCAGTACTTC.

Of note for this clone: The same CDR3 can be traced to other DNA sequences in this sample. J is TRBJ2-7 and V is TRBV6-5; 11 bases are a match to TRBD1. CDR3 length: 15 amino acids. J lost 6 bases, V lost 3 bases, and 7 bases had no gene match. The V gene's germline CDR1 is MNHEY and CDR2 SVGAGI. The CDR3 reads CASSYSGTGGTEQYF. The CDR3, as DNA: TGTGCCAGCAGTTATTCCGGGACAGGGGGTACCGAGCAGTACTTC.

The gene calls are TRBV11-2 and TRBJ2-1; TRBD2 might be the D (6 bases). The CDR3 runs 13 residues. Germline CDR1 is SGHAT and CDR2 is FQNNGV. V lost 4 bases and J lost 4, with 8 bases in between. Here the CDR3 reads CASSYGGYNEQFF. For the CDR3, the DNA is TGTGCCAGCAGCTACGGGGGATACAATGAGCAGTTCTTC.

The chain carries TRBV5-1 and TRBJ1-5, with 9 bases aligning to TRBD1. In germline, CDR1 is SGHRS, CDR2 YFSETQ. The J segment lost 6 bases and the V segment lost 4 bases, leaving 8 bases of the junction unmatched. The CDR3 runs 15 residues. This CDR3 is CASSMAGQGSQPQHF. CDR3 DNA sequence: TGCGCCAGCAGCATGGCGGGACAGGGTAGTCAGCCCCAGCATTTT.

V is TRBV4-1 and J is TRBJ2-1; TRBD2 aligns across 9 bases. The CDR3 has 17 residues. CDR1 and CDR2 (germline): MGHRA, YSYEKL. With 1 base clipped from V and 5 bases from J, the junction kept 9 bases outside the gene matches. CDR3 residues: CASSQVVAGDLDNEQFF. CDR3 coding DNA: TGCGCCAGCAGCCAAGTCGTAGCGGGAGATTTGGACAATGAGCAGTTCTTC.